Listed here are 19 T cell receptor beta chains from one sample, sequenced in a study of preoperative IRX-2 immunotherapy in early breast cancer. Described treatment: preoperative locoregional IRX-2 cytokine immunotherapy. The repertoire was sequenced with immunoSEQ multiplex PCR; TCRdb's copy has only in-frame clones and lacks some. The sample has about 32,000 clones, under 85% seen once. The sample here was lymph node tissue, taken from a patient treated with IRX-2 immunotherapy. The receptors come from a human donor with breast cancer.

This clone turned up a few times. CDR3 sequence: CASSPGGDQVQPQHF. The CDR3, as DNA: TGTGCCAGCAGCCCGGGTGGGGATCAAGTTCAGCCCCAGCATTTT. The chain has TRBV11-3 and TRBJ1-5, with D unclear. The CDR3 length is 15 residues. CDR1 and CDR2 (germline): SGHNT, YENEEA. The V and J ends lost 5 bases and 6 bases respectively, with 17 bases between them.

The chain has TRBV18 and TRBJ1-1; 12 positions agree with TRBD1. The CDR3 spans 16 residues. The germline V gene has CDR1 KGHSH and CDR2 LQKENI. V lost 2 bases to trimming and J lost 3 bases; unmatched junction nucleotides: 4. The CDR3 spells CASSPGTGGLDTEAFF. In DNA form, the CDR3 reads TGTGCCAGCTCACCAGGGACAGGGGGCCTGGACACTGAAGCTTTCTTT.

V usage is TRBV7-4 and J usage is TRBJ1-3, with D possibly TRBD1 on 6 matching bases. Germline V gives CDR1 SGHVT, CDR2 SQSDAQ. This CDR3 region has 14 residues. The V gene lost 6 bases and the J gene lost 4 bases, with 13 bases spanning the gap. The CDR3 sequence is CASSKTGTGNTIYF. DNA for the CDR3: TGTGCCAGCAGTAAAACAGGGACGGGAAACACCATATATTTT.

This chain connects TRBV19 to TRBJ2-3; either TRBD1 or TRBD2 may fit D (6 bases each). This CDR3 has 15 amino acids. The germline V gene has CDR1 LNHDA and CDR2 SQIVND (reference sequence). V lost 5 bases, J lost 5 bases, and 17 bases lay in between. This CDR3 is CASSRSGGRIDTQYF. The CDR3 region has the DNA TGTGCCAGTAGTCGGTCCGGGGGCCGGATAGATACGCAGTATTTT.

The chain has TRBV18 and TRBJ1-1; possibly TRBD1 for D (6 bases). V shed 4 bases and J shed 3 bases, with 9 bases lying between them. The germline CDR1 and CDR2 sequences are KGHSH and LQKENI. The CDR3 is 13 amino acids. The CDR3 nucleotides read TGTGCCAGCTCACAGAAGGGGGACACTGAAGCTTTCTTT. Protein sequence: CASSQKGDTEAFF.

The chain uses TRBV2 and TRBJ1-5; 10 bases line up with TRBD1. This CDR3 comprises 16 residues. With 0 bases clipped from V and 6 bases from J, the junction kept 5 bases outside the gene matches. Looked up from germline, CDR1 is SNHLY and CDR2 is FYNNEI. CDR3 protein: CASSEAPDRGPQPQHF. In nucleotides, the CDR3 is TGTGCCAGCAGTGAAGCGCCCGACAGGGGGCCTCAGCCCCAGCATTTT.

This chain uses TRBV11-3 with TRBJ2-3; D uncertain. The V end was cut by 5 bases, the J end by 4 bases, with 13 bases between. CDR3 length equals 14 residues. Germline CDR1 and CDR2: SGHNT and YENEEA. DNA of the CDR3: TGTGCCAGCAGCCTCGGGCCGGCGGCAGATACGCAGTATTTT. It is translated as CASSLGPAADTQYF.

In DNA, the CDR3 is TGTGCCAGCAGAGGGACAGGTGTGGATACGCAGTATTTT. Translated: CASRGTGVDTQYF. V and J are TRBV25-1 and TRBJ2-3; 8 positions agree with TRBD1. CDR1 is MGHDK and CDR2 is SYGVNS in the germline V gene. CDR3 length: 13 residues. J was trimmed by 6 bases and V by 6 bases; bases with no gene match: 5.

The rearrangement joins TRBV5-1 to TRBJ2-7; D is unresolved. The V gene's germline CDR1 is SGHRS and CDR2 YFSETQ. The CDR3 length is 15 residues. Trimming shortened V by 0 bases and J by 3 bases, and 13 bases separated the two germline ends. DNA of the CDR3: TGCGCCAGCAGCTTGGGGTGGTATCAGAACTACGAGCAGTACTTC. It codes for CASSLGWYQNYEQYF.

The V and J genes are TRBV28 and TRBJ1-1, with D perhaps matching TRBD1 (6 bases). Trimming shortened V by 3 bases and J by 1 base, and 15 bases separated the two germline ends. The CDR3 consists of 16 residues. The germline V gene encodes CDR1 MDHEN and CDR2 SYDVKM. Here the CDR3 DNA reads TGTGCCAGCAGTTTCGGGGGCGCCTGGGGGAACACTGAAGCTTTCTTT. Translated: CASSFGGAWGNTEAFF.

The gene calls are TRBV9 and TRBJ1-2; 9 bases align to TRBD1. Germline trimming cut 3 bases from V and 6 bases from J; bases unmatched to any gene: 12. This CDR3 is 16 amino acids long. Germline lookup yields CDR1 SGDLS and CDR2 YYNGEE. The CDR3 sequence: CASSAAGTGLGNGYTF. CDR3 coding DNA: TGTGCCAGCAGCGCGGCCGGGACAGGGCTAGGGAATGGCTACACCTTC.

V gene TRBV30 combines with J gene TRBJ2-7, with D maybe TRBD1 (6 bases). CDR1 and CDR2 from the germline V gene are GTSNPN and SVGIG (reference sequence). The germline V and J ends were trimmed by 6 bases and 3 bases, with 9 bases remaining between them. The CDR3 consists of 11 residues. The CDR3 is CACHRDYEQYF. The DNA of the CDR3 is TGTGCCTGCCACAGGGACTACGAGCAGTACTTC.

This chain uses TRBV15 with TRBJ2-5; either TRBD1 or TRBD2 may supply D (5 bases each). The CDR3 is 15 amino acids. Trimming removed 0 bases at V and 4 bases at J, with 12 bases between. CDR1 is LNHNV and CDR2 is YYDKDF in the germline V gene (reference sequence). The CDR3 coding sequence is TGTGCCACCAGCAGAGATGGGACGGATGGAGAGACCCAGTACTTC. This gives the protein CATSRDGTDGETQYF. The variable domain in full, completed from reference TRBV15 and TRBJ2-5, reads DAMVIQNPRYQVTQFGKPVTLSCSQTLNHNVMYWYQQKSSQAPKLLFHYYDKDFNNEADTPDNFQSRRPNTSFCFLDIRSPGLGDTAMYLCATSRDGTDGETQYFGPGTRLLVL.

The V call is TRBV19, the J call TRBJ2-7; 10 nucleotides match TRBD2. Unmatched junction bases numbered 3, after V lost 10 bases and J lost 3 bases. Germline values: CDR1 LNHDA, CDR2 SQIVND (reference sequence). The CDR3 consists of 12 residues. This CDR3 is CATSGSYYEQYF. Here the CDR3 DNA reads TGTGCCACTAGCGGGAGTTACTACGAGCAGTACTTC.

This chain joins TRBV4-1 and TRBJ2-1; 8 bases fit TRBD2. The CDR3 consists of 16 residues. The germline V gene encodes CDR1 MGHRA and CDR2 YSYEKL. Unmatched junction bases numbered 9, after V lost 0 bases and J lost 8 bases. CDR3 in DNA: TGCGCCAGCAGCCAAGATCCGGGGGGGGCCCGAGATGAGCAGTTCTTC. Encoded protein: CASSQDPGGARDEQFF.

The chain joins TRBV6-8 to TRBJ2-1, with D perhaps TRBD1 (6 bases). The V end lost 5 bases, the J end lost 9 bases, and 17 bases lay between the germline ends. Looked up from germline, CDR1 is MNHGY and CDR2 is SAAAGT. The CDR3 covers 14 residues. The CDR3 here is CASSDRPTFGEQFF. In nucleotides, the CDR3 is TGTGCCAGCAGTGACAGGCCGACCTTTGGTGAGCAGTTCTTC.

V is TRBV11-3 and J is TRBJ1-4, with D unresolved. The CDR3 is made up of 17 amino acids. Germline values: CDR1 SGHNT, CDR2 YENEEA. Trimming took 0 bases from V and 0 from J, leaving 11 bases between them. The CDR3 sequence: CASSLELPAATNEKLFF. CDR3 nucleotides: TGTGCCAGCAGCTTAGAATTACCAGCGGCAACTAATGAAAAACTGTTTTTT.

V and J are TRBV5-1 and TRBJ1-1; 8 bases are shared with TRBD1. Germline trimming cut 4 bases from V and 5 bases from J; bases unmatched to any gene: 10. The CDR3 is made up of 15 amino acids. Germline-derived CDR1 and CDR2 are SGHRS and YFSETQ. The CDR3 loop reads CASSLDREYGTEAFF. The CDR3 DNA is TGCGCCAGCAGCCTGGACAGGGAATATGGTACTGAAGCTTTCTTT. Full variable domain (remainder filled in from reference TRBV5-1 and TRBJ1-1): KAGVTQTPRYLIKTRGQQVTLSCSPISGHRSVSWYQQTPGQGLQFLFEYFSETQRNKGNFPGRFSGRQFSNSRSEMNVSTLELGDSALYLCASSLDREYGTEAFFGQGTRLTVV.

This chain uses TRBV15 with TRBJ2-3, with D possibly TRBD1 on 5 matching bases. CDR3 length: 15 amino acids. Trimming left V 2 bases short and J 1 base short, with 10 bases between. Germline V gives CDR1 LNHNV, CDR2 YYDKDF (reference sequence). In DNA form, the CDR3 reads TGTGCCACCAGCAGACTACTACAGGGCACAGATACGCAGTATTTT. Residues: CATSRLLQGTDTQYF.